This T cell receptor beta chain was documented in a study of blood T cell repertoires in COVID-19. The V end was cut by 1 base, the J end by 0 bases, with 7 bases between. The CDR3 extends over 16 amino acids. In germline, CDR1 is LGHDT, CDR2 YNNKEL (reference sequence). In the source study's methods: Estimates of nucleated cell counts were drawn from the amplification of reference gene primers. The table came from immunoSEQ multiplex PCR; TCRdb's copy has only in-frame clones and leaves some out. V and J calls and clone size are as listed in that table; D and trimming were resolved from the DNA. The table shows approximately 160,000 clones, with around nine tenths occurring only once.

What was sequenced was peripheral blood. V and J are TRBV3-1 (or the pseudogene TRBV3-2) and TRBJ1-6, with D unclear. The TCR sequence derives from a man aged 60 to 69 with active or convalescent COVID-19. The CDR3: CASSQGPLSYNSPLHF. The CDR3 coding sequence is TGTGCCAGCAGCCAAGGTCCACTCTCCTATAATTCACCCCTCCACTTT.